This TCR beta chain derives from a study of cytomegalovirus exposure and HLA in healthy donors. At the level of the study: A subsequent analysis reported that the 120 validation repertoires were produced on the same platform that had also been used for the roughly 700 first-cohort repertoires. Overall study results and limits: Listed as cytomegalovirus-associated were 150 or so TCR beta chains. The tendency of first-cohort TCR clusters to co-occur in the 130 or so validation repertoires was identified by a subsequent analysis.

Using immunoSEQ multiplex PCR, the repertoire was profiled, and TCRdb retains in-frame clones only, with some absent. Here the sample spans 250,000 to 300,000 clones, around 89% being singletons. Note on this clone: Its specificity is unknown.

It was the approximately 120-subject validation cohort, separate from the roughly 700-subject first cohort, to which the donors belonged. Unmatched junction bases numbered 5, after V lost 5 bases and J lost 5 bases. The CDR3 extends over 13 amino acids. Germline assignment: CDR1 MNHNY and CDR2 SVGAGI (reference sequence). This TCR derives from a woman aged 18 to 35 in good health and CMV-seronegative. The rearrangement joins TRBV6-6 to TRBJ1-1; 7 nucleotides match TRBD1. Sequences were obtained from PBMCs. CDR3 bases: TGTGCCAGCAGTGCCGACAGGGTGACTGAAGCTTTCTTT. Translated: CASSADRVTEAFF.